These 2 T cell receptor beta chains were all obtained from the same sample, sequenced in a study of blood T cells in healthy people across ages. The authors ran a second PCR of roughly 6 to 12 cycles using a sample-barcoded 5' primer and a J-beta primer mix. One entry per CDR3 protein, called by TCRdb with MiXCR from the 5' RACE reads. The data hold around 320,000 distinct CDR3 sequences, with less than 30% observed a single time. Sequencing input: blood. Receptors were obtained from a woman aged 65 to 85 in good health.

This clonotype was picked up a small number of times. V gene TRBV18 combines with J gene TRBJ2-7, with D maybe TRBD2 (6 bases). With 2 bases removed from V and 0 bases from J, the gap between germline ends came to 11 bases. Germline assignment: CDR1 KGHSH and CDR2 LQKENI. The CDR3 length is 15 residues. The CDR3 protein is CASSPGGTNSYEQYF. In DNA form, the CDR3 reads TGTGCCAGCTCACCAGGCGGGACCAACTCCTACGAGCAGTACTTC.

There are a few counts of this clonotype. The rearrangement uses TRBV15 and TRBJ2-2; no clear D gene. The V end lost 5 bases, the J end lost 5 bases, and 12 bases lay between the germline ends. The germline V gene has CDR1 LNHNV and CDR2 YYDKDF (reference sequence). The length of the CDR3 is 14 residues. CDR3 nucleotides: TGTGCCACCAGCGAACATACCGGGACCGGGGAGCTGTTTTTT. Protein sequence: CATSEHTGTGELFF.